Presented here are 16 T cell receptor beta chains from one specimen sequenced in a study of blood T cell repertoires in COVID-19. This table comes from immunoSEQ multiplex PCR, and its TCRdb copy is limited to in-frame clones, with some not included. The sample has roughly 100,000 clones; roughly 89% are singletons. The sample taken for sequencing was peripheral blood. These receptors came from a woman between 45 and 65 years old with COVID-19, enrolled during active disease.

The V gene is TRBV3-1 (or the pseudogene TRBV3-2), the J gene TRBJ1-1; 7 bases fit TRBD1. The CDR3 is 12 amino acids. After removal of 4 bases from V and 5 bases from J, the junction contained 1 base not matched to a gene. Germline V gene sequence: CDR1 LGHDT, CDR2 YNNKEL (reference sequence). The CDR3 DNA reads as TGTGCCAGCAGCCCAGGGGGGACTGAAGCTTTCTTT. It translates to CASSPGGTEAFF.

The rearrangement uses TRBV6-2 or TRBV6-3 and TRBJ2-3; 8 positions agree with TRBD2. With 4 bases clipped from V and 5 bases from J, the junction kept 8 bases outside the gene matches. Germline assignment: CDR1 MNHEY and CDR2 SVGEGT. This CDR3 is 15 amino acids long. CDR3 sequence: CASSWALAEKDTQYF. The CDR3 bases are TGTGCCAGCAGTTGGGCACTAGCGGAAAAAGATACGCAGTATTTT.

This chain connects TRBV10-2 to TRBJ1-1; tentatively, D is TRBD1 (6 bases). Between the trimmed V and J ends, which lost 2 bases and 1 base, there was a span of 14 bases. The CDR3 contains 16 residues. Germline-derived CDR1 and CDR2 are WSHSY and SAAADI. The CDR3 loop reads CASSEISGRGNTEAFF. CDR3 in DNA: TGCGCCAGCAGTGAGATTTCGGGCAGGGGGAACACTGAAGCTTTCTTT.

The rearrangement links TRBV19 to TRBJ2-7; D is perhaps TRBD1 (6 bases). This CDR3 has 14 amino acids. Trimming removed 5 bases at V and 1 base at J, with 12 bases between. Germline CDR1 is LNHDA and CDR2 is SQIVND (reference sequence). CDR3 DNA sequence: TGTGCCAGTAGTTTTAGGACAGATTCCTACGAGCAGTACTTC. Translation: CASSFRTDSYEQYF.

This sequence joins TRBV10-3 and TRBJ2-1; TRBD1 matches 10 bases. Looked up from germline, CDR1 is ENHRY and CDR2 is SYGVKD. The CDR3 contains 16 residues. The ends lost 11 bases at V and 7 bases at J; junction bases unmatched: 17. CDR3: CASQNQGQGKRNEQFF. In DNA form, the CDR3 reads TGTGCCTCTCAAAATCAGGGACAGGGGAAGAGGAATGAGCAGTTCTTC.

The J gene is TRBJ2-1, the V gene TRBV7-7; no firm D call. CDR3 size: 13 residues. Germline V gene lookup returns CDR1 SSHAT and CDR2 FNYEAQ (reference sequence). V lost 5 bases and J lost 3, with 8 bases in between. The CDR3 reads CASSPGHYNEQFF. The CDR3 nucleotides are TGTGCCAGCAGCCCTGGGCACTACAATGAGCAGTTCTTC.

The chain has TRBV28 and TRBJ1-5; 10 positions match TRBD1. CDR3 length: 15 residues. CDR1 is MDHEN and CDR2 is SYDVKM in the germline V gene. Unmatched junction bases numbered 5, after V lost 5 bases and J lost 4 bases. The CDR3 spells CASSPDRGHNQPQHF. The CDR3, as DNA: TGTGCCAGCAGTCCCGACAGGGGGCATAATCAGCCCCAGCATTTT.

The chain uses TRBV18 and TRBJ1-1; 7 nucleotides agree with TRBD1. Germline V lookup: CDR1 KGHSH, CDR2 LQKENI. After removal of 1 base from V and 5 bases from J, the junction contained 4 bases not matched to a gene. This CDR3 is 14 amino acids long. CDR3 residues: CASSPHRGSTEAFF. CDR3 in DNA: TGTGCCAGCTCACCACACAGGGGAAGTACTGAAGCTTTCTTT.

The rearrangement joins TRBV11-2 to TRBJ1-1, with D hard to call. Trimming left V 8 bases short and J 0 bases short, with 10 bases between. There are 13 residues in the CDR3. Germline V CDR1 and CDR2: SGHAT, FQNNGV. The CDR3 sequence: CASGKEVNTEAFF. CDR3 sequence (DNA): TGTGCCAGCGGGAAGGAGGTGAACACTGAAGCTTTCTTT. The full variable domain, with the rest looked up from reference TRBV11-2 and TRBJ1-1, is EAGVAQSPRYKIIEKRQSVAFWCNPISGHATLYWYQQILGQGPKLLIQFQNNGVVDDSQLPKDRFSAERLKGVDSTLKIQPAKLEDSAVYLCASGKEVNTEAFFGQGTRLTVV.

The gene calls are TRBV5-1 and TRBJ2-2, with 7 bases that match TRBD1. The V gene end was trimmed by 2 bases and the J gene end by 4 bases; junction bases not matched to a gene: 5. The CDR3 extends over 15 amino acids. CDR1 is SGHRS and CDR2 is YFSETQ in the germline V gene. DNA of the CDR3: TGCGCCAGCAGCTTAGGACAGGCCGGCACCGGGGAGCTGTTTTTT. Residues: CASSLGQAGTGELFF.

This sequence joins TRBV18 and TRBJ1-3; 7 nucleotides agree with TRBD1. CDR1 is KGHSH, CDR2 LQKENI, per germline. V was pared by 5 bases and J by 8 bases, with 9 bases of the junction left unmatched. The CDR3 covers 14 residues. CDR3 DNA sequence: TGTGCCAGCTCAAAGACAGGGCCGGCGGACACCATATATTTT. This codes for CASSKTGPADTIYF.

The chain couples TRBV15 to TRBJ1-4, with 12 bases aligning to TRBD1. J lost 10 bases, V lost 1 base, and 4 bases had no gene match. This CDR3 contains 15 residues. Germline CDR1 LNHNV, CDR2 YYDKDF (reference sequence). Written as DNA, the CDR3 is TGTGCCACCAGCAGAGGGGGGACAGGGGGCGGAAAACTGTTTTTT. Its translation is CATSRGGTGGGKLFF.

V is TRBV29-1 and J is TRBJ1-4; 8 bases map to TRBD1. CDR1 and CDR2 (germline): SQVTM, ANQGSEA. V was pared by 0 bases and J by 6 bases, with 6 bases of the junction left unmatched. CDR3 length: 15 amino acids. The DNA of the CDR3 is TGCAGCGTTGAAGATATGGCAGGGGGCGATGAAAAACTGTTTTTT. Its protein product is CSVEDMAGGDEKLFF.

The CDR3 is CSVEQMIQETQYF. Here the CDR3 DNA reads TGCAGCGTTGAACAGATGATTCAAGAGACCCAGTACTTC. The rearrangement joins TRBV29-1 to TRBJ2-5; D unresolved. V lost 2 bases, J lost 2 bases, and 9 bases lay in between. The germline V gene has CDR1 SQVTM and CDR2 ANQGSEA. The CDR3 length is 13 residues.

CDR3 in DNA: TGTGCCAGCAGTTACTCGACAGGGTTAAGGAATGAGCAGTTCTTC. It encodes CASSYSTGLRNEQFF. The V call is TRBV6-6, the J call TRBJ2-1; 7 nucleotides align to TRBD1. Germline V CDR1 and CDR2: MNHNY, SVGAGI (reference sequence). The CDR3 sequence is 15 residues long. V lost 0 bases, J lost 7 bases, and 6 bases stayed unmatched.

The chain employs TRBV3-1 (or the pseudogene TRBV3-2) and TRBJ1-1; D is perhaps TRBD1 (5 bases). V gave up 3 bases and J gave up 6 bases, with 8 bases separating them. The CDR3 runs 12 residues. Looked up from germline, CDR1 is LGHDT and CDR2 is YNNKEL (reference sequence). CDR3 nucleotides: TGTGCCAGCAGCCAGGGAGGGGCTGAAGCTTTCTTT. Its protein is CASSQGGAEAFF.